This TCR beta chain was identified in a study of identifying expanded T cells in peripheral blood. General study findings and limits: Clone count variance between two-week samples rose with total template count.

The length of the CDR3 is 11 residues. CDR1 is SGDLS, CDR2 YYNGEE, per germline. V was clipped by 5 bases and J by 5 bases, with 7 bases between them. The protocol was immunoSEQ multiplex PCR, while the TCRdb copy is restricted to in-frame clones and leaves out a portion. The sample records about 91,000 clones, 88% being singletons. Turning to this clone: The antigen is undetermined.

The gene calls are TRBV9 and TRBJ1-2; D might be TRBD1 (6 bases). Sequencing input: blood. The source of this sequence is a person between 18 and 75 years old in good health. CDR3 sequence reads: CASRGQYGYTF. Here the CDR3 DNA reads TGTGCCAGCAGAGGACAGTATGGCTACACCTTC. The complete variable domain, with remaining parts taken from reference TRBV9 and TRBJ1-2, reads DSGVTQTPKHLITATGQRVTLRCSPRSGDLSVYWYQQSLDQGLQFLIQYYNGEERAKGNILERFSAQQFPDLHSELNLSSLELGDSALYFCASRGQYGYTFGSGTRLTVV.